This note documents a single T cell receptor beta chain sequence. These data come from a study of OX40 agonist ivuxolimab in advanced cancers. Sequencing used immunoSEQ multiplex PCR; TCRdb keeps in-frame clones, though not all of them. Of about 88,000 clones in the sample, approximately 85% are singletons; the top ten hold around 0.2%. Germline values: CDR1 LNHNV, CDR2 YYDKDF (reference sequence). The CDR3 covers 16 residues. The ends lost 5 bases at V and 4 bases at J; junction bases unmatched: 8. This clonotype was obtained from an adult with an advanced solid tumor such as melanoma, head and neck, liver or kidney cancer. Source: CD4+ or CD8+ T cells sorted from blood, taken in a trial of the OX40 agonist ivuxolimab. The gene calls are TRBV15 and TRBJ2-2; TRBD1 aligns across 9 bases. The chain's CDR3 is CATSYGQGPLTGELFF. The CDR3, as DNA: TGTGCCACCAGCTACGGACAGGGGCCTCTCACCGGGGAGCTGTTTTTT.